What follows describes a single T cell receptor (beta chain). Sequencing used immunoSEQ multiplex PCR; TCRdb keeps in-frame clones, though not all of them. The sample has 45,000 to 65,000 clones, around 91% seen once. This record comes from a study of blood T cell repertoires in COVID-19. Study as a whole: The cDNA or gDNA used as material had been derived from T cells, B-cell-depleted T cells, or PBMCs.

The material sequenced was peripheral blood. This receptor was obtained from a human donor in a cohort sampled during active COVID-19.

The CDR3 sequence: CASSLRDFVYEQYF. CDR3 DNA: TGCGCCAGCAGCCTCCGGGACTTTGTTTACGAGCAGTACTTC. The chain carries TRBV4-1 and TRBJ2-7, with D maybe TRBD2 (6 bases). Trimming shortened V by 4 bases and J by 4 bases, and 14 bases separated the two germline ends. The CDR3 spans 14 residues. Germline V CDR1 and CDR2: MGHRA, YSYEKL.